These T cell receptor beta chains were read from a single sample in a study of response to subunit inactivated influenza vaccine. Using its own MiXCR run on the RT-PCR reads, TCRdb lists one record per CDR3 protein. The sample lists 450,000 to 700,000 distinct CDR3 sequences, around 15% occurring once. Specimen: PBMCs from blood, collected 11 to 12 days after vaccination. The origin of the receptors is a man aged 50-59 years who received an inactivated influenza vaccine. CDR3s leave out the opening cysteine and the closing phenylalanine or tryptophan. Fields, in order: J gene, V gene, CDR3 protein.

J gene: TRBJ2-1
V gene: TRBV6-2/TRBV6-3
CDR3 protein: ASSTTTGSGHYNEQF

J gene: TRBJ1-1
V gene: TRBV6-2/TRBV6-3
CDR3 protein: ASSYGAGREAF

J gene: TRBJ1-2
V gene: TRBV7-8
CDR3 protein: ASSPSRQSYNYGYT

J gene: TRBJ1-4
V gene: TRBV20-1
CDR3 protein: SARDLTAPEKLF

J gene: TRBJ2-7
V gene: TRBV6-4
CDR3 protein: ASSWKTGRCEQY

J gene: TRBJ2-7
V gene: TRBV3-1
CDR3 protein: ASSQGPGVSYEQY

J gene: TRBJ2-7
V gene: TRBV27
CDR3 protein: ASSMTSRTYEQY

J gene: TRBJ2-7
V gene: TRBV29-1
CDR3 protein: SVAGTGGAKLQY

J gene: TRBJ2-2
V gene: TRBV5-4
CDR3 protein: ASSSATSGLNTGELF

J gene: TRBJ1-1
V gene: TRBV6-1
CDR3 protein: ASSLPGTVNTEAF

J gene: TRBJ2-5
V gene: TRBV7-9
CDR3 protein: ASSLGDTGTQETQY

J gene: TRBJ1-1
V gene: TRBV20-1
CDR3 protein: SSPEAF

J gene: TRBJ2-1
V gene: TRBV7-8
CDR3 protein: ASTPKVSRSYNEQF

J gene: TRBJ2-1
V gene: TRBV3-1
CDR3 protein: ASSQARLAGGIYNEQF

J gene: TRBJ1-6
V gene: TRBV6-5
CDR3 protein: ASSYAVGGGPLH

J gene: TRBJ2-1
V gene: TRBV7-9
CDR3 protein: ASSPRAAVYNEQF

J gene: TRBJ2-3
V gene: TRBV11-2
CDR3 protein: ASSPGARGDTQY

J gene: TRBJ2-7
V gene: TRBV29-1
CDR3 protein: SVEESGGETYEQY

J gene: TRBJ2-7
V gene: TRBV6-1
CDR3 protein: ASRKTSGSLGGEQY

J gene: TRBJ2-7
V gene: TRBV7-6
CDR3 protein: ASSLQVAYEQY

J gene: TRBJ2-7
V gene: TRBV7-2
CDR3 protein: ASTPKGLRVGEQY

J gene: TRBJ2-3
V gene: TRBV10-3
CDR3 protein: AISDRGTDTQY

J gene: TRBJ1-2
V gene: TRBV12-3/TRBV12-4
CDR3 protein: ASSPTGYNGYT

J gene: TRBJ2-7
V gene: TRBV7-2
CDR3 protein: ASSLAQGRASYEQY

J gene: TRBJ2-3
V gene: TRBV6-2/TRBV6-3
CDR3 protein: ASSEQTHSSTDTQY

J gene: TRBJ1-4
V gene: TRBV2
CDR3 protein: ASSALGTTNEKLF

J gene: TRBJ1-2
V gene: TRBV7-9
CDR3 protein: ASSLAIAMGYGYT

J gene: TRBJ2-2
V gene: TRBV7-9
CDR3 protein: ASSFLRTDTGELF

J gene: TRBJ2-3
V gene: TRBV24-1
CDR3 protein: ATSDAGYTDTQY

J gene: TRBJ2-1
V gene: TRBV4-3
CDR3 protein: ASSQELGTGLFSEQF

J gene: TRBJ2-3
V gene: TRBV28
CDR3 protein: ASSFRRGRDTQY

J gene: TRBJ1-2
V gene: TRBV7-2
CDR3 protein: ANEQWGGYT

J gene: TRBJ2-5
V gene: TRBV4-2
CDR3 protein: ASSQGTSGGYQETQY

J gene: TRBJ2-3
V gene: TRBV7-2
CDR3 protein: ASSHDTSTDTQY

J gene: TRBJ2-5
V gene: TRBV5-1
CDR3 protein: ASSLNFPSAEETQY

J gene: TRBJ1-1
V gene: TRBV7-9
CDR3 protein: ASSLSWDTEAF

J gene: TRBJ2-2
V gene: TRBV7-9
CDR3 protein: AVLTTGELF

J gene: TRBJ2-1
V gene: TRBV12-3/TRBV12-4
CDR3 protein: ASSPGPSYSEQF

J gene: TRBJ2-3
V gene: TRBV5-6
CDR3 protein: ATQTGTVRDTQY

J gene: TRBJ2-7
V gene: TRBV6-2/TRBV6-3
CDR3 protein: ASSHTSGQAIPYEQY

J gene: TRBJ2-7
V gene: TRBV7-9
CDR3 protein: ASTKGGYEQY

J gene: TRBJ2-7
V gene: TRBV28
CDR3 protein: ASSFGGRLDYEQY

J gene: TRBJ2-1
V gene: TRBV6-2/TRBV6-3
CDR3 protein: ASTARVLLSYNEQF

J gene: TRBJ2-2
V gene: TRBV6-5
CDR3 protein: ASSLGHGELF

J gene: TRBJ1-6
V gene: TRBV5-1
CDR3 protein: ASSSQGLDNSPLH

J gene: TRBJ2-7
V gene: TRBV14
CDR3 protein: ASSQARGLPHEQY

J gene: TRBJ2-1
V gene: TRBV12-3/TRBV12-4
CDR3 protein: ASSPTSGGAYNEQF

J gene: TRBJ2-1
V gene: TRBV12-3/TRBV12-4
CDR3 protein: ASSLGIGPGINEQF

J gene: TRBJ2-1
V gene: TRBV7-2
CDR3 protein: ASSLRHGYNEQF

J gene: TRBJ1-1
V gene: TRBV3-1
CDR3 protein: ASSQHRVVTEAF

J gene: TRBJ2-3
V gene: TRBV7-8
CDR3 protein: ASSLWGRDTDTQY

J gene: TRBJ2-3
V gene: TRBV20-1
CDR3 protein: SAGSGGRTDTQY

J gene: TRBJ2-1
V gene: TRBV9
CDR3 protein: ASSVAPGQGYNEQF

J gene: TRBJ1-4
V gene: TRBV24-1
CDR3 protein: ATSDPRDPEKLF

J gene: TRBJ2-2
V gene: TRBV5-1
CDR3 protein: ASSLRADTGELF

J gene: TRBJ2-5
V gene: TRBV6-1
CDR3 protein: ASSKTSGAGETQY

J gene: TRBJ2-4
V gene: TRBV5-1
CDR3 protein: ASSPEGLAKNIQY

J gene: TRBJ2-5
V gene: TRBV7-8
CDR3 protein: ASSSGRTTLRETQY